What follows are 8 T cell receptor beta chains derived from one specimen sequenced in a study of blood T cell repertoires in COVID-19. Generated by immunoSEQ multiplex PCR, the TCRdb table keeps only in-frame clones and is missing some. Of about 200,000 clones in the sample, around nine tenths were seen once. The sample comprised peripheral blood. The source is a man in his sixties who had recovered from COVID-19.

J is TRBJ1-6 and V is TRBV11-1, with 11 bases aligning to TRBD1. Trimming at V came to 5 bases and at J to 10 bases, leaving 7 bases not matched to a gene. CDR1 is SGHAT and CDR2 is FQDESV in the germline V gene (reference sequence). This CDR3 has 15 residues. The CDR3 loop is CASSPQDRGPSPLHF. CDR3 DNA: TGTGCCAGCAGCCCCCAGGACAGGGGGCCCTCACCCCTCCACTTT. Full variable domain (remainder filled in from reference TRBV11-1 and TRBJ1-6): EAEVAQSPRYKITEKSQAVAFWCDPISGHATLYWYRQILGQGPELLVQFQDESVVDDSQLPKDRFSAERLKGVDSTLKIQPAELGDSAMYLCASSPQDRGPSPLHFGNGTRLTVT.

The chain recombines TRBV18 with TRBJ2-1; 9 positions agree with TRBD1. Germline V CDR1 and CDR2: KGHSH, LQKENI. Germline trimming cut 3 bases from V and 6 bases from J; bases unmatched to any gene: 15. CDR3 length: 18 amino acids. The CDR3 protein is CASSPTPGDRVSGNEQFF. CDR3 in DNA: TGTGCCAGCTCACCGACCCCGGGGGACAGGGTGTCGGGCAATGAGCAGTTCTTC.

The rearrangement joins TRBV4-3 to TRBJ1-1, with D possibly matching TRBD1 (5 bases). This CDR3 spans 15 amino acids. Germline values: CDR1 LGHNA, CDR2 YSLEER. V lost 1 base and J lost 4, with 13 bases in between. In DNA, the CDR3 is TGCGCCAGCAGCCAAGTAGTCAGGGTGGGCACTGAAGCTTTCTTT. This sequence encodes CASSQVVRVGTEAFF.

J is TRBJ2-7 and V is TRBV6-5; 10 bases line up with TRBD2. Per germline, CDR1 MNHEY and CDR2 SVGAGI. The CDR3 covers 15 residues. V gave up 6 bases and J gave up 5 bases; unmatched junction bases: 10. The CDR3 DNA follows: TGTGCCAGCAGCACCCCCCGACTAGCGGGCCACGAGCAGTACTTC. It specifies CASSTPRLAGHEQYF.

The V call is TRBV7-9, the J call TRBJ1-3; 12 bases are shared with TRBD1. V trimming: 5 bases; J trimming: 4 bases; junction bases outside the gene matches: 6. CDR1 SEHNR and CDR2 FQNEAQ come from the germline V gene (reference sequence). The CDR3 spans 16 residues. The CDR3 region has the DNA TGTGCCAGCAGCCAAGGGGACAGGGGGCGCGGAAACACCATATATTTT. Protein product: CASSQGDRGRGNTIYF.

Here the CDR3 reads CASSHAGTGETQYF. DNA for the CDR3: TGCGCCAGCAGCCACGCCGGGACAGGGGAGACCCAGTACTTC. This sequence joins TRBV5-1 and TRBJ2-5; TRBD1 matches at 9 bases. After removal of 4 bases from V and 5 bases from J, the junction contained 6 bases not matched to a gene. CDR1 SGHRS and CDR2 YFSETQ come from the germline V gene. CDR3 size: 14 residues.

J is TRBJ1-2 and V is TRBV4-1; D gene uncertain. Germline values: CDR1 MGHRA, CDR2 YSYEKL. The CDR3 consists of 17 residues. Trimming left V 0 bases short and J 4 bases short, with 18 bases between. CDR3 DNA: TGCGCCAGCAGCCAAGATTTGTCGGCGACTGGTAGCTATGGCTACACCTTC. Amino acids: CASSQDLSATGSYGYTF.

This clone was detected only once. This CDR3 is CSARVNEKLFF. The CDR3 DNA is TGCAGTGCTAGAGTAAATGAAAAACTGTTTTTT. V usage is TRBV20-1 and J usage is TRBJ1-4; no reliable D call. The V end lost 1 base, the J end lost 5 bases, and 2 bases lay between the germline ends. Germline loops: CDR1 DFQATT, CDR2 SNEGSKA (reference sequence). The CDR3 is 11 amino acids.